The next 18 T cell receptor beta chains were all read from a single sample in a study of blood T cell repertoires in COVID-19. The data were produced by immunoSEQ multiplex PCR, yet TCRdb's version contains in-frame clones alone and is incomplete. In the table there are about 260,000 clones, 85% of which are singletons. Sequencing was performed on peripheral blood. The origin of the receptors is a human donor in a cohort sampled during active COVID-19.

This sequence joins TRBV10-3 and TRBJ2-5; D is possibly TRBD1 (5 bases). Germline assignment: CDR1 ENHRY and CDR2 SYGVKD. The germline V and J ends were trimmed by 4 bases and 5 bases, with 14 bases remaining between them. There are 14 residues in the CDR3. The CDR3 coding sequence is TGTGCCATCAGTGGACCAGGGCTTGGCGAGACCCAGTACTTC. Protein: CAISGPGLGETQYF.

The J gene is TRBJ2-1, the V gene TRBV28; TRBD2 aligns across 9 bases. The V and J ends lost 3 bases and 3 bases, in that order; junction bases with no gene match: 6. Germline-derived CDR1 and CDR2 are MDHEN and SYDVKM. The CDR3 covers 16 residues. In nucleotides, the CDR3 is TGTGCCAGCAGTTTCCTCTCTAGCGGGATCTACAATGAGCAGTTCTTC. Its translation is CASSFLSSGIYNEQFF.

The chain combines TRBV6-5 with TRBJ2-1; D is ambiguous. This CDR3 comprises 14 residues. Per germline, CDR1 MNHEY and CDR2 SVGAGI. Between the trimmed V and J ends, which lost 7 bases and 0 bases, there was a span of 10 bases. As DNA, the CDR3 is TGTGCCAGCACCGCTGAGAGCTCCTACAATGAGCAGTTCTTC. Amino acids: CASTAESSYNEQFF.

V is TRBV28 and J is TRBJ2-7, with unresolved D. The CDR3 totals 11 residues. Germline V gene lookup returns CDR1 MDHEN and CDR2 SYDVKM. V was shortened by 5 bases and J by 5 bases, with 7 bases between the two germline ends. Here the CDR3 DNA reads TGTGCCAGCAGTCCCAGAAACGAGCAGTACTTC. Translated: CASSPRNEQYF.

This chain links TRBV6-5 with TRBJ2-7, with D possibly TRBD2 on 6 matching bases. This CDR3 is 14 amino acids long. Germline loops: CDR1 MNHEY, CDR2 SVGAGI. Trimming removed 4 bases from V and 6 bases from J, with 16 bases in between. CDR3 bases: TGTGCCAGCAGTTCCGGAGGGACGGGTTTCGAGCAGTACTTC. This sequence encodes CASSSGGTGFEQYF.

The CDR3, as DNA: TGTGCCAGTAGCGGTAGCGGTGCTAGCACAGATACGCAGTATTTT. Translation: CASSGSGASTDTQYF. This chain uses TRBV19 with TRBJ2-3; maybe TRBD2 (6 bases). The CDR3 is made up of 15 amino acids. Deletions cut 6 bases from V and 0 bases from J, with 13 bases between. Germline V CDR1 and CDR2: LNHDA, SQIVND (reference sequence). Using reference TRBV19 and TRBJ2-3 for the parts outside the CDR3, the full variable domain is DGGITQSPKYLFRKEGQNVTLSCEQNLNHDAMYWYRQDPGQGLRLIYYSQIVNDFQKGDIAEGYSVSREKKESFPLTVTSAQKNPTAFYLCASSGSGASTDTQYFGPGTRLTVL.

The V call is TRBV9, the J call TRBJ2-2; 8 bases are shared with TRBD2. This CDR3 spans 16 amino acids. Germline V gives CDR1 SGDLS, CDR2 YYNGEE. The ends lost 0 bases at V and 4 bases at J; junction bases unmatched: 5. CDR3 protein: CASSVAGGTSTGELFF. As DNA, the CDR3 is TGTGCCAGCAGCGTAGCGGGAGGGACCTCCACCGGGGAGCTGTTTTTT.

V usage is TRBV5-6 and J usage is TRBJ2-1, with 7 bases matching TRBD2. Germline loops: CDR1 SGHDT, CDR2 YYEEEE. This CDR3 has 15 amino acids. J was trimmed by 2 bases and V by 0 bases; bases with no gene match: 2. CDR3 in DNA: TGTGCCAGCAGCTTGGGGCTAGCGGCCTACAATGAGCAGTTCTTC. Translation gives CASSLGLAAYNEQFF.

The chain employs TRBV6-5 and TRBJ2-1; 7 bases match TRBD2. CDR1 is MNHEY, CDR2 SVGAGI, per germline. The CDR3 extends over 14 amino acids. J lost 5 bases, V lost 6 bases, and 7 bases had no gene match. The CDR3: CASRERDLHNEQFF. As DNA, the CDR3 is TGTGCCAGCAGGGAGCGGGACTTACACAATGAGCAGTTCTTC.

CDR3 protein: CASSSTGLAEAFF. The CDR3 DNA reads TGTGCCAGCAGTTCTACAGGGTTAGCTGAAGCTTTCTTT. V and J are TRBV12-3 or TRBV12-4 and TRBJ1-1, with D possibly matching TRBD1 (6 bases). V was trimmed by 4 bases and J by 6 bases, leaving 12 bases between them. The CDR3 is 13 amino acids.

This clone was detected ten times or more. This chain joins TRBV9 and TRBJ2-5, with 13 bases fitting TRBD2. Per germline, CDR1 SGDLS and CDR2 YYNGEE. The CDR3 runs to 15 residues. Trimming cost V 2 bases and J 7 bases; bases outside gene matches: 5. CDR3 sequence reads: CASSVGTSGTSTQYF. Written as DNA, the CDR3 is TGTGCCAGCAGCGTTGGGACTAGCGGGACCTCGACCCAGTACTTC.

V and J are TRBV15 and TRBJ2-7; D is perhaps TRBD2 (5 bases). The CDR3 is made up of 17 amino acids. V was clipped by 0 bases and J by 1 base, with 16 bases between them. The V gene's germline CDR1 is LNHNV and CDR2 YYDKDF (reference sequence). CDR3 nucleotides: TGTGCCACCAGCAGAGATCAAGGGTCGGGGTTTTCCTACGAGCAGTACTTC. Translation gives CATSRDQGSGFSYEQYF.

Here the CDR3 DNA reads TGCGCCAGCAGCGAACAGGGCACCGGGGAGCTGTTTTTT. It translates to CASSEQGTGELFF. V and J are TRBV5-1 and TRBJ2-2; TRBD1 is a possible D gene (6 bases). V lost 4 bases and J lost 4, with 8 bases in between. CDR3 length equals 13 residues. Germline values: CDR1 SGHRS, CDR2 YFSETQ.

V is TRBV28 and J is TRBJ1-4; D possibly corresponds to TRBD1 (5 bases). The germline gives CDR1 MDHEN, CDR2 SYDVKM. Trimming took 5 bases from V and 7 from J, leaving 11 bases between them. CDR3 length: 13 residues. The CDR3 here is CASSLQGIEKLFF. CDR3 coding DNA: TGTGCCAGCAGTCTCCAGGGTATTGAAAAACTGTTTTTT. The entire variable domain, with the rest obtained from reference TRBV28 and TRBJ1-4, is as follows: DVKVTQSSRYLVKRTGEKVFLECVQDMDHENMFWYRQDPGLGLRLIYFSYDVKMKEKGDIPEGYSVSREKKERFSLILESASTNQTSMYLCASSLQGIEKLFFGSGTQLSVL.

V and J are TRBV6-4 and TRBJ1-2, with D perhaps matching TRBD1 (5 bases). The CDR3 totals 15 residues. The germline V and J ends were trimmed by 0 bases and 7 bases, with 15 bases remaining between them. The germline V gene has CDR1 MRHNA and CDR2 SNTAGT. The CDR3 nucleotides read TGTGCCAGCAGTGACTCGGGGGGTCCTCCGGGTGGCTACACCTTC. This sequence encodes CASSDSGGPPGGYTF.

The sample holds one count of this clone. The V and J genes are TRBV7-2 and TRBJ2-5; possibly TRBD2 for D (6 bases). This CDR3 region has 13 residues. V was shortened by 1 base and J by 4 bases, with 7 bases between the two germline ends. CDR1 and CDR2 from the germline V gene are SGHTA and FQGNSA. CDR3 protein: CASSLVGGETQYF. For the CDR3, the DNA is TGTGCCAGCAGCTTAGTCGGGGGAGAGACCCAGTACTTC.

The sample holds a few counts of this clone. The chain has TRBV11-2 and TRBJ2-2, with D perhaps matching TRBD2 (6 bases). CDR3 length: 18 residues. Germline V CDR1 and CDR2: SGHAT, FQNNGV. V was pared by 1 base and J by 2 bases, with 17 bases between. The CDR3 DNA sequence: TGTGCCAGCAGCTTAGTACCCCAGGCTAGCGCTAACACCGGGGAGCTGTTTTTT. This encodes CASSLVPQASANTGELFF.

The J gene is TRBJ2-7, the V gene TRBV18; D unclear. V lost 4 bases and J 2 bases, leaving 6 bases between the germline ends. CDR1 and CDR2 (germline): KGHSH, LQKENI. The length of the CDR3 is 12 residues. The CDR3 is CASSRQAYEQYF. CDR3 in DNA: TGTGCCAGCTCACGTCAGGCCTACGAGCAGTACTTC.